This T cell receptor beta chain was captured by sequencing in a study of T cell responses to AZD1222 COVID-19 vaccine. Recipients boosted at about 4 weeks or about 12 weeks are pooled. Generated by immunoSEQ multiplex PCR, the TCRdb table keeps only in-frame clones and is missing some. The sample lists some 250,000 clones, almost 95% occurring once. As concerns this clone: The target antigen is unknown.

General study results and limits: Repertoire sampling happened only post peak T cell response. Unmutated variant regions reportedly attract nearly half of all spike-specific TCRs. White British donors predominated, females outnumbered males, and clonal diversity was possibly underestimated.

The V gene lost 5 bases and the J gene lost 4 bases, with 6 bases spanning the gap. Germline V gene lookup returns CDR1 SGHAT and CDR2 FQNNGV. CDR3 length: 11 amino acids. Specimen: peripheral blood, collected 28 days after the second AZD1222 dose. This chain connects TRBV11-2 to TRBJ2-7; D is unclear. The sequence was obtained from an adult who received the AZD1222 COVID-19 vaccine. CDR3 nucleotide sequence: TGTGCCAGCAGCCAAGTTTACGAGCAGTACTTC. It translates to CASSQVYEQYF. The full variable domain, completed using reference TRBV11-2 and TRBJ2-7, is EAGVAQSPRYKIIEKRQSVAFWCNPISGHATLYWYQQILGQGPKLLIQFQNNGVVDDSQLPKDRFSAERLKGVDSTLKIQPAKLEDSAVYLCASSQVYEQYFGPGTRLTVT.